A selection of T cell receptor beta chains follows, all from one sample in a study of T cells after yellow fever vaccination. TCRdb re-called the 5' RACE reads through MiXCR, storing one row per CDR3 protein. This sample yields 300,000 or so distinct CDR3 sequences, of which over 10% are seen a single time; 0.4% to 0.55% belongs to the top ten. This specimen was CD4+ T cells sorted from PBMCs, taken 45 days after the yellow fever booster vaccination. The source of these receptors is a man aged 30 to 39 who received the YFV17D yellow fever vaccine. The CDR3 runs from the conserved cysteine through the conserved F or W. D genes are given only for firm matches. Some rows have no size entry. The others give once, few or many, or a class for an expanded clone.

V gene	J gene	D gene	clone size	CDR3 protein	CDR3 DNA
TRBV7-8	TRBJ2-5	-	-	CASSKHYSEETQYF	TGTGCCAGCAGCAAACATTATAGCGAAGAGACCCAGTACTTC
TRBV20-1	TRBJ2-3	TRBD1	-	CSARAPRTGVVDTQYF	TGCAGTGCTAGAGCCCCCCGGACAGGGGTAGTTGATACGCAGTATTTT
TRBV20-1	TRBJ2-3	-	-	CSAQHGGRATDTQYF	TGCAGTGCCCAACACGGGGGGCGCGCGACAGATACGCAGTATTTT
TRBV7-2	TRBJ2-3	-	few	CATGYTDTQYF	TGTGCCACCGGGTACACAGATACGCAGTATTTT
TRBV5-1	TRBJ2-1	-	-	CASSLAAGSSYNEQFF	TGCGCCAGCAGCTTGGCCGCGGGAAGCTCCTACAATGAGCAGTTCTTC
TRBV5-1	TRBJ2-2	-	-	CASSLGGPGTNTGELFF	TGCGCCAGCAGCTTGGGGGGACCAGGGACGAACACCGGGGAGCTGTTTTTT
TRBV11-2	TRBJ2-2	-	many	CASSLELKRELFF	TGTGCCAGCAGCTTAGAATTGAAGCGGGAGCTGTTTTTT
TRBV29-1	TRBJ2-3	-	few	CSVPRLGPDTQYF	TGCAGCGTGCCCAGACTCGGCCCAGATACGCAGTATTTT
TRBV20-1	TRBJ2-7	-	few	CSARAAGPLEQYF	TGCAGTGCTAGAGCGGCGGGACCCTTGGAGCAGTACTTC
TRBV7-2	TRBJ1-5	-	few	CASTVGFLGSNQPQHF	TGTGCCAGCACCGTGGGGTTCCTGGGTAGCAATCAGCCCCAGCATTTT
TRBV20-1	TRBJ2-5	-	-	CSAADGIGRETQYF	TGCAGTGCTGCCGATGGCATAGGAAGAGAGACCCAGTACTTC
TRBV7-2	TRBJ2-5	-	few	CASSLIRGTAETQYF	TGTGCCAGCAGCTTAATCCGGGGGACTGCAGAGACCCAGTACTTC
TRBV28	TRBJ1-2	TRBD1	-	CASSSGTGANYGYTF	TGTGCCAGCAGTTCAGGGACAGGGGCCAACTATGGCTACACCTTC
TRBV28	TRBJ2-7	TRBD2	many	CASSPGGAIGYEQYF	TGTGCCAGCAGCCCCGGGGGGGCGATAGGATACGAGCAGTACTTC
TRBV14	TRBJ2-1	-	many	CASSQGGSYNEQFF	TGTGCCAGCAGCCAAGGAGGCTCCTACAATGAGCAGTTCTTC
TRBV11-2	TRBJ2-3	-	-	CASSLVFRTDTQYF	TGTGCCAGCAGCTTAGTTTTCCGCACAGATACGCAGTATTTT
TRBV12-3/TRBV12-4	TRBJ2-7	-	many	CASSKGTAYEQYF	TGTGCCAGCAGTAAGGGGACTGCCTACGAGCAGTACTTC
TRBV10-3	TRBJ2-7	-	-	CAISESLTNTYEQYF	TGTGCCATCAGTGAGTCGCTGACGAATACCTACGAGCAGTACTTC
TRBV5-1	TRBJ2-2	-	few	CASSSTTGGQTTFWAGELFF	TGCGCCAGCAGCTCGACTACCGGGGGACAGACCACTTTTTGGGCCGGGGAGCTGTTTTTT
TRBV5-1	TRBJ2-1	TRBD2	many	CASSWGSSGINEQFF	TGCGCCAGCAGCTGGGGATCTAGCGGGATAAATGAGCAGTTCTTC
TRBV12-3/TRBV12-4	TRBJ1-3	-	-	CASTNSGNTIYF	TGTGCCAGCACGAACTCTGGAAACACCATATATTTT
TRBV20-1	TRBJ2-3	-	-	CSARSGSTDTQYF	TGCAGTGCTAGGTCCGGGAGCACAGATACGCAGTATTTT
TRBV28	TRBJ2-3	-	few	CASSLGGINTQYF	TGTGCCAGCAGTTTGGGCGGGATTAATACGCAGTATTTT
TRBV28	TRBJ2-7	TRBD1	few	CASSTWTGGLYEQYF	TGTGCCAGCAGTACTTGGACAGGGGGTCTTTACGAGCAGTACTTC
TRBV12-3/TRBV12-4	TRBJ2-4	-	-	CASSQRPELAKNIQYF	TGTGCCAGCAGTCAACGTCCGGAGCTAGCCAAAAACATTCAGTACTTC
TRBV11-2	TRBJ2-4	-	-	CASSLVRGGGNIQYF	TGTGCCAGCAGCCTCGTCAGGGGTGGAGGAAACATTCAGTACTTC
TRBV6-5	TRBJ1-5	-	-	CASSSSREFQPQHF	-
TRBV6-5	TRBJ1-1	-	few	CASRGLDTEAFF	TGTGCCAGCCGGGGTTTGGACACTGAAGCTTTCTTT
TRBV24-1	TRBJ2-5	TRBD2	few	CATSGRGETQYF	TGTGCCACCAGCGGGCGGGGGGAGACCCAGTACTTC
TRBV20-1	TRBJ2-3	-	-	CSAREGPSRTADTQYF	TGCAGTGCTAGAGAAGGACCTTCCAGGACGGCAGATACGCAGTATTTT
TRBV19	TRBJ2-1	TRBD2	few	CASSILLAGKNEQFF	TGTGCCAGTAGTATTTTGCTAGCGGGAAAAAATGAGCAGTTCTTC
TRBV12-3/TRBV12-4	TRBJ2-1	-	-	CASSPTKLYNEQFF	TGTGCCAGCAGTCCCACTAAACTCTACAATGAGCAGTTCTTC
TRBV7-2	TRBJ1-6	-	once	CASSLGHGSYNSPLHF	TGTGCCAGCAGCTTAGGGCACGGCTCCTATAATTCACCCCTCCACTTT
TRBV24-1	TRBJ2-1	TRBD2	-	CATSDSGVLAGSTPNEQFF	TGTGCCACCAGTGATTCTGGCGTCCTAGCGGGATCCACCCCCAATGAGCAGTTCTTC
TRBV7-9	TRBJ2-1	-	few	CASSRGSHSQPSEQFF	TGTGCCAGCAGCCGGGGGTCCCATTCCCAGCCATCTGAGCAGTTCTTC
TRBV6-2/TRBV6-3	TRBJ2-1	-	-	CASSYVGNQFF	TGTGCCAGCAGTTACGTGGGGAATCAGTTCTTC
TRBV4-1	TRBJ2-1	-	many	CASSQGWVGDQPVF	TGCGCCAGCAGCCAAGGGTGGGTCGGGGATCAACCGGTCTTC
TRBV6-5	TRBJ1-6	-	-	CASSYSGEGGNSPLHF	TGTGCCAGCAGTTACTCTGGAGAGGGGGGGAATTCACCCCTCCACTTT
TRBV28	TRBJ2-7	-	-	CASTIGQNPHEQYF	TGTGCCAGCACCATCGGACAGAACCCTCACGAGCAGTACTTC
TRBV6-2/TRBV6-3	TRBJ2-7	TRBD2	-	CASSQGTSGPEQYF	TGTGCCAGCAGCCAAGGGACTAGCGGGCCCGAACAGTACTTC
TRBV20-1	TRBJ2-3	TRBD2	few	CSARDPRLAGPTDTQYF	TGCAGTGCTAGAGACCCTAGACTAGCGGGCCCCACAGATACGCAGTATTTT
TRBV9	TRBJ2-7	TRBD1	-	CASSLQQGYEQYF	TGTGCCAGCAGCCTTCAACAGGGGTACGAGCAGTACTTC
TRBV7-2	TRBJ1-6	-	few	CASRITGTPGPPLHF	TGTGCCAGCAGAATTACCGGGACCCCTGGCCCACCCCTCCACTTT
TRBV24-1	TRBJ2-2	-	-	CATSSPRENTGELFF	TGTGCCACCAGCTCGCCCAGGGAAAACACCGGGGAGCTGTTTTTT
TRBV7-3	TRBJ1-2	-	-	CASSEPGAGYGYTF	TGTGCCAGCAGCGAGCCAGGGGCTGGCTATGGCTACACCTTC
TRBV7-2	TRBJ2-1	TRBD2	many	CASSLVFLAGGEQFF	TGTGCCAGCAGCTTAGTTTTTCTAGCGGGAGGGGAGCAGTTCTTC